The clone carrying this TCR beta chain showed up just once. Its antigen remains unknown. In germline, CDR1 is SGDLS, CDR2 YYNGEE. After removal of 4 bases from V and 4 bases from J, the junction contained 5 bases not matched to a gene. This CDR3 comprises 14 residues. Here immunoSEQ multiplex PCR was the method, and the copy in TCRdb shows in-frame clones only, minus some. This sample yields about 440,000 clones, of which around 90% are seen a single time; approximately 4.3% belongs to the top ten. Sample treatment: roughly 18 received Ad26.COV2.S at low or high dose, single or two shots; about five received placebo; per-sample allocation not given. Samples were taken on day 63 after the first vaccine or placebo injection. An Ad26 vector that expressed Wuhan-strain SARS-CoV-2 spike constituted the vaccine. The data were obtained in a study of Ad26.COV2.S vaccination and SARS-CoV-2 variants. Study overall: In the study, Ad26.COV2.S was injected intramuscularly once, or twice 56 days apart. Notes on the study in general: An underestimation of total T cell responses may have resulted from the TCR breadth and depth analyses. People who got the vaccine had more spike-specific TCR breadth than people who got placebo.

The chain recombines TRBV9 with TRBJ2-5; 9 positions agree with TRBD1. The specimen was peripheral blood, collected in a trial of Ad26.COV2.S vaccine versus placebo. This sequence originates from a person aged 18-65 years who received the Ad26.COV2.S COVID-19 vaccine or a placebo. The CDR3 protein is CASSSTGGGETQYF. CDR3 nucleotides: TGTGCCAGCAGCTCTACAGGGGGCGGAGAGACCCAGTACTTC.